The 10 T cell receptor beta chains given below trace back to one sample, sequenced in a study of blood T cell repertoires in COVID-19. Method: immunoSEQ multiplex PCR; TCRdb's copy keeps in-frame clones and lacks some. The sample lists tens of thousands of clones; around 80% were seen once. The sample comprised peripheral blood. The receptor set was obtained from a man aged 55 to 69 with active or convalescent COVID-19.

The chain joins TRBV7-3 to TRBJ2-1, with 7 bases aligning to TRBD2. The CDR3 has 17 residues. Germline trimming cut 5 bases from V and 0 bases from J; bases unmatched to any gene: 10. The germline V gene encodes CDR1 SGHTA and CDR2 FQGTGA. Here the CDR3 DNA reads TGTGCCAGCAGCCCCGGACTAGGGGTCCGCTCCTACAATGAGCAGTTCTTC. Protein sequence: CASSPGLGVRSYNEQFF.

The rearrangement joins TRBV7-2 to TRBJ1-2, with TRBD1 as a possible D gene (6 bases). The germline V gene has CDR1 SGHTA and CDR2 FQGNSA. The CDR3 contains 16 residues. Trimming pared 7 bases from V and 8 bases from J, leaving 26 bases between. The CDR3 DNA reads TGTGCCAGCACCATTGCGGGGGGCAGGGCCATAGGCGGCTACACCTTC. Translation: CASTIAGGRAIGGYTF.

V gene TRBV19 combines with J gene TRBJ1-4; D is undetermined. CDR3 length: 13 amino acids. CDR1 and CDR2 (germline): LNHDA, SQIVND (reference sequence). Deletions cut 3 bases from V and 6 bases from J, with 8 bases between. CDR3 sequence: CASSITRDEKLFF. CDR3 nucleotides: TGTGCCAGTAGTATCACCCGGGATGAAAAACTGTTTTTT.

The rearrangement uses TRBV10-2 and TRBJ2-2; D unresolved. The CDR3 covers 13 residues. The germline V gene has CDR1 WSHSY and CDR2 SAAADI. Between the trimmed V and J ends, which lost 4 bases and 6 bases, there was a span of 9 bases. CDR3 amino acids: CASSVRLAGELFF. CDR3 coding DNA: TGCGCCAGCAGTGTGAGGCTAGCCGGGGAGCTGTTTTTT.

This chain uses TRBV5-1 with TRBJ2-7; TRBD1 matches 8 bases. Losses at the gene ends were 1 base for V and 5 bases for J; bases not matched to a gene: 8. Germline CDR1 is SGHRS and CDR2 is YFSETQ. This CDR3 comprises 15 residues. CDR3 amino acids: CASSLLSGTGNEQYF. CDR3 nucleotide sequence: TGCGCCAGCAGCTTGCTATCCGGGACAGGCAACGAGCAGTACTTC.

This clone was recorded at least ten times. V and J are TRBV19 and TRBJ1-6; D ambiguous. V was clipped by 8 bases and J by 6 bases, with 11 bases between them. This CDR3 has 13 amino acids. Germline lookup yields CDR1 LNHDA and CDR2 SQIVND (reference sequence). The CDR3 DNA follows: TGTGCCAGTGGTCGAAAACTTAATTCACCCCTCCACTTT. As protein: CASGRKLNSPLHF. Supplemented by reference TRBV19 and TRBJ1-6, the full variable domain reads DGGITQSPKYLFRKEGQNVTLSCEQNLNHDAMYWYRQDPGQGLRLIYYSQIVNDFQKGDIAEGYSVSREKKESFPLTVTSAQKNPTAFYLCASGRKLNSPLHFGNGTRLTVT.

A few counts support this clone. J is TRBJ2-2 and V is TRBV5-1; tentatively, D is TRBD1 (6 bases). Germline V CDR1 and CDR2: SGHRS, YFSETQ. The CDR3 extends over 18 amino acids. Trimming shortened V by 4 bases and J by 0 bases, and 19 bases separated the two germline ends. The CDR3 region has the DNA TGCGCCAGCAGCACTCAAACAGGGATTGGGGCGAACACCGGGGAGCTGTTTTTT. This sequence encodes CASSTQTGIGANTGELFF.

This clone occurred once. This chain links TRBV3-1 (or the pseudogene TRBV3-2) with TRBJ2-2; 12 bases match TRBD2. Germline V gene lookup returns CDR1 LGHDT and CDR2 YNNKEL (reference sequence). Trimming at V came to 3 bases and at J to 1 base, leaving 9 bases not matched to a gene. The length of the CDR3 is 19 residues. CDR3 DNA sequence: TGTGCCAGCAGCCACGTTAAGCCGGGACTAGCGGGGAACACCGGGGAGCTGTTTTTT. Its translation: CASSHVKPGLAGNTGELFF.

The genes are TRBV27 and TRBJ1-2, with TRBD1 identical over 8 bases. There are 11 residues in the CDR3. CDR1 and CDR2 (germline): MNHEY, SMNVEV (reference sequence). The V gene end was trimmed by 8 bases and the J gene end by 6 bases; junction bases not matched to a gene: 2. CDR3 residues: CASWGQDGYTF. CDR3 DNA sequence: TGTGCCAGCTGGGGACAGGATGGCTACACCTTC.

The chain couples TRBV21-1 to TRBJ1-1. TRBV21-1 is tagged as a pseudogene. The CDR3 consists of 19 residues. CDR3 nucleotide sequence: TGTGCCAGCAGCAGTCGCTCTCCGGGAAGTACCCAACTGAACACTGAAGCTTTCTTT. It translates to CASSSRSPGSTQLNTEAFF.